The entry that follows covers one TCR beta chain sequence. Its antigen is not known. The CDR3 runs to 14 residues. V shed 9 bases and J 3 bases; nucleotides not matched to a gene: 9. Looked up from germline, CDR1 is MNHNY and CDR2 is SVGAGI (reference sequence). This specimen comes from a study of early T cells in non-severe SARS-CoV-2 infection. Looking at the study overall: Chains were not paired, and sequencing was done on bulk RNA from unsorted whole blood.

Study-level points and caveats: There was a bias toward anti-spike CD8 responses in VDJdb matching, which missed private and CD4 specificities.

TCRdb redid the calling of the 5' RACE reads with MiXCR, one entry per CDR3 protein. The data show about 60,000 distinct CDR3 sequences, about 12% seen once. V usage is TRBV6-6 and J usage is TRBJ2-3, with TRBD2 identical over 7 bases. The specimen was whole blood. This receptor was taken from an adult who was a healthcare worker with PCR-confirmed SARS-CoV-2 infection or an uninfected control (not recorded which). CDR3: CASKRDWGTDTQYF. DNA of the CDR3: TGTGCCAGTAAGCGGGATTGGGGAACAGATACGCAGTATTTT.